This T cell receptor (beta chain) was identified during a study of cytomegalovirus exposure and HLA in healthy donors. Study as a whole: The platform used for the 120 or so validation repertoires matched that of the roughly 630 first-cohort repertoires, a later analysis reported.

This clone appeared once. TCRdb keeps only in-frame clones here, not all; method: immunoSEQ multiplex PCR. This table holds about 130,000 clones, about 87% found once. Deletions cut 0 bases from V and 4 bases from J, with 10 bases between. This CDR3 is built from 15 residues. Germline V gives CDR1 MGHRA, CDR2 YSYEKL. The chain combines TRBV4-1 with TRBJ1-5; D is ambiguous. The source material was PBMCs. The receptor was isolated from a woman aged 25-40 years in good health and CMV-seropositive. The CDR3 spells CASSQESDTNQPQHF. CDR3 sequence (DNA): TGCGCCAGCAGCCAAGAGTCCGACACAAATCAGCCCCAGCATTTT.